This T cell receptor beta chain stems from a study of CXCR3-negative and CXCR3-positive naive CD8 T cells. Study results and caveats: In both naive subsets diversity was comparably high, whereas memory CD8+ cells showed much lower diversity. TRB CDR3s of CXCR3-positive naive cells were more hydrophobic than those of CXCR3-negative naive cells.

UMI-labeled 5' RACE TRB cDNA libraries were prepared from the cells. TCRdb re-called the 5' RACE reads and gives one entry per CDR3 protein, without DNA. The table lists around 81,000 distinct CDR3 sequences, with roughly 1.4% in the top ten. As to this clonotype: Antigen unknown.

Definition of naive CD8+ T cells rested on a CD45RO-CCR7+CD27+CD95- profile. The CDR3 length is 15 residues. Germline V gene sequence: CDR1 SEHNR, CDR2 FQNEAQ (reference sequence). This TCR was sampled from a human donor in good health. Some clones in this sample may be carry-over from other donors' samples. The chain is built from TRBV7-9 and TRBJ2-7; TCRdb designates TRBD2, a call that cannot be tested without DNA. The material sequenced was naive CXCR3- CD8+ T cells from blood. Sample subset: CD45RO-CCR7+CD27+CD95- naive CD8+ T cells lacking CXCR3 (TNR3-). The CDR3 spells CASSLGRERRYEQYF.